This passage covers 15 T cell receptor beta chains from one sample sequenced in a study of cytomegalovirus exposure and HLA in healthy donors. Primers for the PCR totalled 60 Vbeta and 13 Jbeta. TCRdb's copy holds only in-frame clones and misses some; the assay was immunoSEQ multiplex PCR. The profile shows 150,000 or so clones, roughly 78% of them singletons. Sequences were obtained from PBMCs. All receptors derive from a man aged 40-49 years in good health and CMV-seropositive.

This chain connects TRBV19 to TRBJ1-5, with a weak D call TRBD1 (5 bases). Looked up from germline, CDR1 is LNHDA and CDR2 is SQIVND (reference sequence). V gave up 3 bases and J gave up 3 bases, with 12 bases separating them. There are 15 residues in the CDR3. The CDR3 sequence: CASSMGRATNQPQHF. DNA of the CDR3: TGTGCCAGTAGTATGGGCAGGGCAACCAATCAGCCCCAGCATTTT.

This chain links TRBV7-2 with TRBJ2-3; D gene unclear. This CDR3 spans 15 amino acids. From germline, CDR1 is SGHTA and CDR2 FQGNSA. V shed 6 bases and J shed 5 bases, with 18 bases lying between them. The CDR3 sequence: CASSSDTVVGDTQYF. CDR3 DNA: TGTGCCAGCAGTTCAGACACAGTAGTCGGAGATACGCAGTATTTT.

Turning to this clone: This same CDR3 is encoded by further DNA sequences in the sample. The genes are TRBV4-3 and TRBJ2-3, with D possibly TRBD2 on 6 matching bases. Trimming left V 1 base short and J 0 bases short, with 8 bases between. The CDR3 covers 15 residues. From germline, CDR1 is LGHNA and CDR2 YSLEER. Here the CDR3 DNA reads TGCGCCAGCAGCCAAGCTAGCGTGAGCACAGATACGCAGTATTTT. Translating it yields CASSQASVSTDTQYF.

The CDR3 nucleotides are TGCGCCAGCAGCCACCTCGGACAGGGGAATTCACCCCTCCACTTT. Its translation is CASSHLGQGNSPLHF. The chain is built from TRBV4-3 and TRBJ1-6; TRBD1 aligns across 9 bases. Germline V gene data show CDR1 as LGHNA and CDR2 as YSLEER. The V and J ends lost 3 bases and 7 bases, in that order; junction bases with no gene match: 4. CDR3 size: 15 residues.

This chain joins TRBV7-9 and TRBJ1-2, with TRBD1 matching over 8 bases. Germline V lookup: CDR1 SEHNR, CDR2 FQNEAQ (reference sequence). CDR3 length: 14 residues. Trimming at V came to 5 bases and at J to 2 bases, leaving 4 bases not matched to a gene. Here the CDR3 reads CASSGTGENYGYTF. The CDR3 region has the DNA TGTGCCAGCAGCGGGACAGGAGAAAACTATGGCTACACCTTC. Using reference TRBV7-9 and TRBJ1-2 for the parts outside the CDR3, the full variable domain is DTGVSQNPRHKITKRGQNVTFRCDPISEHNRLYWYRQTLGQGPEFLTYFQNEAQLEKSRLLSDRFSAERPKGSFSTLEIQRTEQGDSAMYLCASSGTGENYGYTFGSGTRLTVV.

The chain employs TRBV4-2 and TRBJ2-7, with 14 bases lining up with TRBD2. Germline trimming cut 4 bases from V and 1 base from J; bases unmatched to any gene: 3. There are 16 residues in the CDR3. Germline assignment: CDR1 LGHNA and CDR2 YNFKEQ. The CDR3 DNA sequence: TGTGCCAGCAGCCTTGGACTAGCGGGGGGATCCTACGAGCAGTACTTC. It translates to CASSLGLAGGSYEQYF.

This clone was observed a handful of times. The rearrangement joins TRBV4-1 to TRBJ2-1; unclear D gene. Trimming removed 5 bases at V and 2 bases at J, with 16 bases between. Germline V gives CDR1 MGHRA, CDR2 YSYEKL. The length of the CDR3 is 16 residues. CDR3 amino acids: CASSLNPLSPYNEQFF. The CDR3 coding sequence is TGCGCCAGCAGCTTAAATCCGTTGTCCCCCTACAATGAGCAGTTCTTC.

The rearrangement joins TRBV19 to TRBJ2-1, with 7 nucleotides matching TRBD2. Per germline, CDR1 LNHDA and CDR2 SQIVND (reference sequence). The CDR3 has 15 residues. Germline trimming cut 1 base from V and 6 bases from J; bases unmatched to any gene: 6. The CDR3 DNA reads as TGTGCCAGTAGTATAGGTCTAGCGGAAACCAATGAGCAGTTCTTC. Its protein is CASSIGLAETNEQFF.

The V gene is TRBV5-1, the J gene TRBJ2-2, with TRBD2 identical over 7 bases. The junction had 2 bases not matched to a gene; V was cut back by 0 bases and J by 0 bases. CDR3 size: 16 residues. Germline-derived CDR1 and CDR2 are SGHRS and YFSETQ. This CDR3 is CASSLVAGANTGELFF. The DNA for the CDR3 is TGCGCCAGCAGCTTGGTTGCGGGGGCGAACACCGGGGAGCTGTTTTTT.

This clone has only one observation. J is TRBJ1-5 and V is TRBV12-5; D is undetermined. The germline gives CDR1 LGHNT, CDR2 FRNRAP. CDR3 length: 12 residues. Trimming left V 5 bases short and J 11 bases short, with 13 bases between. CDR3 in DNA: TGTGCTAGTGGTGGAGGCGATGGAGCCCAGCATTTT. Protein sequence: CASGGGDGAQHF.

This chain connects TRBV7-9 to TRBJ2-2; possibly TRBD1 for D (6 bases). This CDR3 spans 13 amino acids. Germline CDR1 is SEHNR and CDR2 is FQNEAQ (reference sequence). V lost 5 bases to trimming and J lost 4 bases, with 8 bases between them. The CDR3 DNA is TGTGCCAGCAGCCCACAGGGCACCGGGGAGCTGTTTTTT. It encodes CASSPQGTGELFF. Using reference TRBV7-9 and TRBJ2-2 for the parts outside the CDR3, the full variable domain is DTGVSQNPRHKITKRGQNVTFRCDPISEHNRLYWYRQTLGQGPEFLTYFQNEAQLEKSRLLSDRFSAERPKGSFSTLEIQRTEQGDSAMYLCASSPQGTGELFFGEGSRLTVL.

This clone was found a few times. The chain employs TRBV14 and TRBJ1-1, with D tentatively TRBD1 (5 bases). CDR1 and CDR2 from the germline V gene are SGHDN and FVKESK. The V end was cut by 1 base, the J end by 6 bases, with 12 bases between. The CDR3 is 14 amino acids. The CDR3 reads CASSQGEGRAEAFF. Written as DNA, the CDR3 is TGTGCCAGCAGCCAAGGGGAGGGGCGGGCTGAAGCTTTCTTT.

The chain uses TRBV21-1 and TRBJ2-1; TRBD2 reflects the table's D call only, with no check against the DNA. TRBV21-1 is marked as a pseudogene. CDR3 size: 19 residues. Here the CDR3 DNA reads TGTGCCAGCAGCAAAGTTTTCGGGGGTTGGGTGATAGACTACAATGAGCAGTTCTTC. Protein sequence: CASSKVFGGWVIDYNEQFF.

The rearrangement uses TRBV19 and TRBJ2-2; 10 nucleotides line up with TRBD2. Germline V lookup: CDR1 LNHDA, CDR2 SQIVND (reference sequence). CDR3 length: 17 amino acids. V lost 9 bases to trimming and J lost 1 base; unmatched junction nucleotides: 11. The CDR3 sequence is CASLGWTSGKNTGELFF. The DNA of the CDR3 is TGTGCCAGCCTGGGATGGACTAGCGGCAAGAACACCGGGGAGCTGTTTTTT.

The table lists this clone with a few counts. The V gene is TRBV5-6, the J gene TRBJ2-3, with a possible D match to TRBD2 (5 bases). Germline CDR1 SGHDT, CDR2 YYEEEE. The CDR3 runs 17 residues. Trimming took 4 bases from V and 6 from J, leaving 24 bases between them. In nucleotides, the CDR3 is TGTGCCAGCAGCCTTTTCCGGGCCCAGCGATCGGGGGATACGCAGTATTTT. This gives the protein CASSLFRAQRSGDTQYF.